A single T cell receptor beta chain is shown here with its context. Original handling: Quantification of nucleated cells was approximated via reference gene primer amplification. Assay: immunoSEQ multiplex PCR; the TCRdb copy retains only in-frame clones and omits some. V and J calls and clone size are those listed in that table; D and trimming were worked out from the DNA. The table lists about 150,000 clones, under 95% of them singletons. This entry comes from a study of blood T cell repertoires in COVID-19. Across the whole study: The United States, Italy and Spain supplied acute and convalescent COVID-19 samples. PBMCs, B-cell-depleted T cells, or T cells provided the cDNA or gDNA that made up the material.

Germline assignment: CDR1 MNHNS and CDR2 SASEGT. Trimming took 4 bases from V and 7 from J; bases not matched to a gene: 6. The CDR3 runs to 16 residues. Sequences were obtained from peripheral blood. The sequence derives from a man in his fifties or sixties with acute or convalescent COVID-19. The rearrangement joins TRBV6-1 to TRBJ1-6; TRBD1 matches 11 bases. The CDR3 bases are TGTGCCAGCAGTGGGGGGACAGGGGGAACGAATTCACCCCTCCACTTT. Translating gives CASSGGTGGTNSPLHF.